This TCR beta chain emerged from a study of tumor-infiltrating lymphocytes in primary liver carcinoma. Whole-study context: All patients had surgically resected primary liver carcinoma. Study-wide points: Blood's top-250-clone fraction was significantly lower than that of tumors (p = 0.039).

For this clonotype: Its antigen is as yet unknown.

For blood RNA, unsorted whole blood served as the source, and germline DNA was extracted too. Patients were chronically HBV-infected and treatment-naive. Sampling before surgery obtained approximately 4 milliliters of peripheral blood. Synthesis of TCR beta cDNA was carried out from about 0.55 ug total RNA with a constant-region primer. Modified slightly, ARM-PCR produced TCR beta libraries over three nested multiplex PCR rounds. PCR rounds one and two used TRBV1-TRBV30 forward primers with a C-beta reverse primer for approximately 10 cycles each. From the multiplex PCR reads, TCRdb called clonotypes with MiXCR, one entry per CDR3 protein. The repertoire includes some 200,000 distinct CDR3 sequences, almost 65% of them detected once, and roughly 6.4% sits in the top ten. The CDR3 runs 15 residues. Germline V CDR1 and CDR2: SGHAT, FQNNGV.

The TCR sequence derives from a woman aged 55-70 years with primary liver carcinoma and hepatitis B virus infection. The rearrangement uses TRBV11-2 and TRBJ2-1; 7 bases are a match to TRBD2. The specimen sequenced was peripheral blood. The CDR3 here is CVGSLELATHEEQFF. DNA for the CDR3: TGTGTCGGCAGCTTAGAACTAGCGACGCACGAAGAGCAGTTCTTC.